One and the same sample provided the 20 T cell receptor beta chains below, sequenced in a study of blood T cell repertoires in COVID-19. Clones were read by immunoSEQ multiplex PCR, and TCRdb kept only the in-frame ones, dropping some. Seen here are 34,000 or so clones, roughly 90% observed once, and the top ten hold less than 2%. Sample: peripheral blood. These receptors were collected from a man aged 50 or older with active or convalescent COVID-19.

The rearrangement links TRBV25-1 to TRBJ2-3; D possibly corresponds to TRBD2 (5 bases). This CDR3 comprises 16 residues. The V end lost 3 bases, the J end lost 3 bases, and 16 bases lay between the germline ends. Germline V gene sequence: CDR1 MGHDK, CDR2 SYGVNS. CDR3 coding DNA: TGTGCCAGCAGTGACCCTAGAGAGGGTTGGACAGATACGCAGTATTTT. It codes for CASSDPREGWTDTQYF.

The CDR3 DNA sequence: TGTGCCAGCAGCCCCATGATCGGGGGATCCCGCGAGCAGTACTTC. This sequence encodes CASSPMIGGSREQYF. The chain employs TRBV7-9 and TRBJ2-7; maybe TRBD2 (6 bases). The CDR3 sequence is 15 residues long. The germline V and J ends were trimmed by 5 bases and 6 bases, with 20 bases remaining between them. Germline V CDR1 and CDR2: SEHNR, FQNEAQ (reference sequence).

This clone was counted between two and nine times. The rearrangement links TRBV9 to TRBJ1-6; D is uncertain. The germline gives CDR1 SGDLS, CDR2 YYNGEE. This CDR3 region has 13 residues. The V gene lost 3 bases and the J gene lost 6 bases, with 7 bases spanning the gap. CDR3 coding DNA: TGTGCCAGCAGCGAAGAGGGTAATTCACCCCTCCACTTT. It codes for CASSEEGNSPLHF.

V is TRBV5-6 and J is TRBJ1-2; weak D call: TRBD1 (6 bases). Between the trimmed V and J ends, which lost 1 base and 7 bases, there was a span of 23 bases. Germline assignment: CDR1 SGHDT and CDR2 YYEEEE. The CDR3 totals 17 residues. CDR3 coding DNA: TGTGCCAGCAGCTTGATCGGGGGGCTGGTTTCACTACGTGGCTACACCTTC. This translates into CASSLIGGLVSLRGYTF.

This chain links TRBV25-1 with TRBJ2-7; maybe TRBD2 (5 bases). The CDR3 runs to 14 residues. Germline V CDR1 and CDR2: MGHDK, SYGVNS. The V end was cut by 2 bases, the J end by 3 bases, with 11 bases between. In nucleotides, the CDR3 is TGTGCCAGCAGTGAACCGGGATTACACTACGAGCAGTACTTC. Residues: CASSEPGLHYEQYF.

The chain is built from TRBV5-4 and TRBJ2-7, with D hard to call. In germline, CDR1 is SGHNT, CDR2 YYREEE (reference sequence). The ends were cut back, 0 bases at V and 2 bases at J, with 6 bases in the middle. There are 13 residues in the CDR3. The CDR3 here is CASSLDSTYEQYF. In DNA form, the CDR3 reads TGTGCCAGCAGCTTGGACAGTACCTACGAGCAGTACTTC.

For the CDR3, the DNA is TGTGCCAGCTCACCACTCGTACTGATCAATGAGCAGTTCTTC. Translation: CASSPLVLINEQFF. The V call is TRBV18, the J call TRBJ2-1; D is unclear. In germline, CDR1 is KGHSH, CDR2 LQKENI. Trimming pared 1 base from V and 6 bases from J, leaving 10 bases between. The CDR3 sequence is 14 residues long.

CDR3: CASSYSSGLNTEAFF. DNA for the CDR3: TGTGCCAGCAGTTACTCGTCAGGCCTGAACACTGAAGCTTTCTTT. This sequence joins TRBV6-5 and TRBJ1-1; D call uncertain. Germline V CDR1 and CDR2: MNHEY, SVGAGI. The germline V and J ends were trimmed by 0 bases and 0 bases, with 8 bases remaining between them. The CDR3 is made up of 15 amino acids.

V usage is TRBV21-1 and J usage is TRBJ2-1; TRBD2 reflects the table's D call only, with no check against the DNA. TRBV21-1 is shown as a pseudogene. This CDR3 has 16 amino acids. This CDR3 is CASSNYTGGCYNEQFF. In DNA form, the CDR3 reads TGTGCCAGCAGCAATTACACGGGAGGGTGTTACAATGAGCAGTTCTTC.

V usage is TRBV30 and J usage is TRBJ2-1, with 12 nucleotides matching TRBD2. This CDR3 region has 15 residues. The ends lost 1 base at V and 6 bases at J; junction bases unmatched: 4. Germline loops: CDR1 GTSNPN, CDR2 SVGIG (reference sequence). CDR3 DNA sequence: TGTGCCTGGAGTGGACTAGCGGGAGTGGGCAATGAGCAGTTCTTC. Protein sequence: CAWSGLAGVGNEQFF.

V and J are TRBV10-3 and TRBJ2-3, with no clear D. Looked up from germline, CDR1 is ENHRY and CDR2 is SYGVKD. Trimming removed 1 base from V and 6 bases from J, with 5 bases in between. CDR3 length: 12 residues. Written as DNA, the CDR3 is TGTGCCATCAGTGAGTGGCGGGATACGCAGTATTTT. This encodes CAISEWRDTQYF.

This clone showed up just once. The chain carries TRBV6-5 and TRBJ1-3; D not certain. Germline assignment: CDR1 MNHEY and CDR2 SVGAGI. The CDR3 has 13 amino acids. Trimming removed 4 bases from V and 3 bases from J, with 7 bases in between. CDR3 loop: CASSSLYGNTIYF. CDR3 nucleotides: TGTGCCAGCAGTTCCCTCTATGGAAACACCATATATTTT.

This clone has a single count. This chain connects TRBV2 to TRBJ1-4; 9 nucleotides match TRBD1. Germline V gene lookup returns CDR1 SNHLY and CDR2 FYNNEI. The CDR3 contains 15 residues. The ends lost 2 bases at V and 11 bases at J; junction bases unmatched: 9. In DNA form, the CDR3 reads TGTGCCAGCAGTGAACGGGGGACAGGGCCGGGGAAACTGTTTTTT. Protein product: CASSERGTGPGKLFF.

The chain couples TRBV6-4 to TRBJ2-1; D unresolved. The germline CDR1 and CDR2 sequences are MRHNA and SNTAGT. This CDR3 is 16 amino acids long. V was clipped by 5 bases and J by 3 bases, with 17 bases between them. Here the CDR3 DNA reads TGTGCCAGCAGTTTCCCCGGGTCCCACCACTACAATGAGCAGTTCTTC. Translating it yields CASSFPGSHHYNEQFF.

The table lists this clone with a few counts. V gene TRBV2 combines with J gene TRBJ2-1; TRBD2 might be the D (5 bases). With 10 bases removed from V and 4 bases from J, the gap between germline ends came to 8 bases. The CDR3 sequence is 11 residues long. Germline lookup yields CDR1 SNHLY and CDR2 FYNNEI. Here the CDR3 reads CAIQRYNEQFF. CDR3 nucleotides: TGTGCCATCCAGCGGTACAATGAGCAGTTCTTC.

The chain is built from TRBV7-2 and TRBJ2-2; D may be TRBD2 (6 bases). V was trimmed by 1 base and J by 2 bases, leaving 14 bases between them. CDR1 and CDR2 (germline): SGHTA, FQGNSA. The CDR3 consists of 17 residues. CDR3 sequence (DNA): TGTGCCAGCAGCTTAGGGGCGTGGGCGGGAAACACCGGGGAGCTGTTTTTT. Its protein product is CASSLGAWAGNTGELFF.

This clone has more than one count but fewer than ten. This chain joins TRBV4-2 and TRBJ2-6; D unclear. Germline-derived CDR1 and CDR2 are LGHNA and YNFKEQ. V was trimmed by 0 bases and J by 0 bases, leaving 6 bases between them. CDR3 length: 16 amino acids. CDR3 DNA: TGTGCCAGCAGCCAAGATTTCAACTCTGGGGCCAACGTCCTGACTTTC. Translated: CASSQDFNSGANVLTF.

The CDR3 sequence: CASSVGAGGPYNEQFF. The CDR3 nucleotides are TGTGCCAGCAGCGTAGGGGCGGGAGGGCCCTACAATGAGCAGTTCTTC. The chain has TRBV9 and TRBJ2-1; 9 nucleotides agree with TRBD2. Germline V lookup: CDR1 SGDLS, CDR2 YYNGEE. With V trimmed by 0 bases and J by 2 bases, 3 bases remained unmatched. The CDR3 extends over 16 amino acids.

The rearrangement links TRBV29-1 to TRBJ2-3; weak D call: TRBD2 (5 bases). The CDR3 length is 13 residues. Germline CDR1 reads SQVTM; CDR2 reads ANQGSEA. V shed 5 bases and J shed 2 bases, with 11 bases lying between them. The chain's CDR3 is CSVPGISTDTQYF. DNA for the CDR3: TGCAGCGTTCCCGGGATATCCACAGATACGCAGTATTTT.

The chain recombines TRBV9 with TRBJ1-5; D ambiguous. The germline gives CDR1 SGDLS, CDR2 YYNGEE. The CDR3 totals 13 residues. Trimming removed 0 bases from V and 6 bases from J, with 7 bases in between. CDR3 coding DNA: TGTGCCAGCAGCGTAGCTACGGGTCAGCCCCAGCATTTT. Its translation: CASSVATGQPQHF.